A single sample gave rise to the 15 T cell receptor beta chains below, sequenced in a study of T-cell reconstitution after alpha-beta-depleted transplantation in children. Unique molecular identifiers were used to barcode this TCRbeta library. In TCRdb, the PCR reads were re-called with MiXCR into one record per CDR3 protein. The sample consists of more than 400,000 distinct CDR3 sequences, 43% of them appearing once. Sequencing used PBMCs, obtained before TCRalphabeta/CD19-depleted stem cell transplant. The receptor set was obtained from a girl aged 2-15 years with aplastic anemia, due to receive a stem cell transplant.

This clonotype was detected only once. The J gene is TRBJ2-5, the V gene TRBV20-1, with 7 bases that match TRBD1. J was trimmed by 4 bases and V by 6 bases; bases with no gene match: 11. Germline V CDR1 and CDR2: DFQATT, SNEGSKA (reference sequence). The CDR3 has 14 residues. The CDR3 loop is CSAAGTVLRETQYF. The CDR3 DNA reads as TGCAGTGCCGCCGGGACAGTCTTGAGAGAGACCCAGTACTTC.

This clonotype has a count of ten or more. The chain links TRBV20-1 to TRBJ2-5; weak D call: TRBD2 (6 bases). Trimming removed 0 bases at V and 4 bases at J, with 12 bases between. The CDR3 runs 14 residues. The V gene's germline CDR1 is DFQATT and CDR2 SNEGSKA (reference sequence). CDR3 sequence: CSARDQGAGETQYF. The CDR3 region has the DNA TGCAGTGCTAGAGATCAGGGAGCGGGAGAGACCCAGTACTTC.

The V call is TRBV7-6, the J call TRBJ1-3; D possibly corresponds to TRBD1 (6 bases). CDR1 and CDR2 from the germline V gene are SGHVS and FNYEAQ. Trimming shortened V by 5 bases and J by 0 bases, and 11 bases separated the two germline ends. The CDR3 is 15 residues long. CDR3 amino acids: CASSHGQFSGNTIYF. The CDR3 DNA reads TGTGCCAGCAGCCACGGACAGTTCTCTGGAAACACCATATATTTT.

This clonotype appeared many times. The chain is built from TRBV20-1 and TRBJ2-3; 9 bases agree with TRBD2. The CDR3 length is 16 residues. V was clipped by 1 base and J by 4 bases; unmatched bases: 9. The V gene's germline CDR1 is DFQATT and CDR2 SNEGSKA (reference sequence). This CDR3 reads CSARGSKGLAPDTQYF. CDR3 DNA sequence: TGCAGTGCTAGAGGTAGCAAGGGACTAGCACCAGATACGCAGTATTTT.

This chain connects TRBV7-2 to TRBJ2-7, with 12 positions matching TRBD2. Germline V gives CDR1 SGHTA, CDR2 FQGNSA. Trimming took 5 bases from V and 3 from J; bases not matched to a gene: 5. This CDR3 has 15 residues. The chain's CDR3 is CASSVLLAGGYEQYF. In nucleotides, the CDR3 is TGTGCCAGCAGCGTGCTACTAGCGGGGGGCTACGAGCAGTACTTC.

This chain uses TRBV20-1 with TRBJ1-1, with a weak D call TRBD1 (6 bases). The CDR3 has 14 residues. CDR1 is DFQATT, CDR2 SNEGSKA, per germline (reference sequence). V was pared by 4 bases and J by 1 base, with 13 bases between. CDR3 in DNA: TGCAGTGCTATGACCGGGACAACGAACACTGAAGCTTTCTTT. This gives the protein CSAMTGTTNTEAFF.

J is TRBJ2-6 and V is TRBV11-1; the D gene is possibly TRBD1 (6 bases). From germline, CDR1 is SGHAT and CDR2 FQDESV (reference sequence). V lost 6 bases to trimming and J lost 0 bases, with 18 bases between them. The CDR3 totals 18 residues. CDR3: CASRPIRDTYSGANVLTF. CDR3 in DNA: TGTGCCAGCAGGCCCATTCGGGACACTTACTCTGGGGCCAACGTCCTGACTTTC.

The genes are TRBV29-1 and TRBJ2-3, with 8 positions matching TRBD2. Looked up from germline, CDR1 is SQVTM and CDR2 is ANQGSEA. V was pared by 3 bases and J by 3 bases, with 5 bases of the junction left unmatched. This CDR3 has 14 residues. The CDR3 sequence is CSVDRRGVTDTQYF. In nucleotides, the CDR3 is TGCAGCGTTGATCGGCGGGGGGTTACAGATACGCAGTATTTT.

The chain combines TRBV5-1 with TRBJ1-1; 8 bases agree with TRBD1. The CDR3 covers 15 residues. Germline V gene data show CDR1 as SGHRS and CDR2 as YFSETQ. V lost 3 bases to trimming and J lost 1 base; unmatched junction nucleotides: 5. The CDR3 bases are TGCGCCAGCAGCTACCGACAGGGGAGGAACACTGAAGCTTTCTTT. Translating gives CASSYRQGRNTEAFF. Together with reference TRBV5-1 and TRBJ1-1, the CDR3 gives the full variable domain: KAGVTQTPRYLIKTRGQQVTLSCSPISGHRSVSWYQQTPGQGLQFLFEYFSETQRNKGNFPGRFSGRQFSNSRSEMNVSTLELGDSALYLCASSYRQGRNTEAFFGQGTRLTVV.

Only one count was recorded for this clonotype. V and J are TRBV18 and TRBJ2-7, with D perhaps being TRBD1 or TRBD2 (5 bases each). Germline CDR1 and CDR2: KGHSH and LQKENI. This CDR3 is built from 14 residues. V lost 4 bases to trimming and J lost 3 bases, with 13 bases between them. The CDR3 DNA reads TGTGCCAGCTCACATGGGACGGCGAACTACGAGCAGTACTTC. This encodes CASSHGTANYEQYF.

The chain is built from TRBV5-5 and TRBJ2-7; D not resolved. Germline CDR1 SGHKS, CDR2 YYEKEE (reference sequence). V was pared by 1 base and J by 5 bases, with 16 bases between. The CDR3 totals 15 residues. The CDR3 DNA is TGTGCCAGCAGCTTGACCCTTGACCCGGACCACGAGCAGTACTTC. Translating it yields CASSLTLDPDHEQYF. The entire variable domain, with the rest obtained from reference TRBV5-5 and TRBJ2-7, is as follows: DAGVTQSPTHLIKTRGQQVTLRCSPISGHKSVSWYQQVLGQGPQFIFQYYEKEERGRGNFPDRFSARQFPNYSSELNVNALLLGDSALYLCASSLTLDPDHEQYFGPGTRLTVT.

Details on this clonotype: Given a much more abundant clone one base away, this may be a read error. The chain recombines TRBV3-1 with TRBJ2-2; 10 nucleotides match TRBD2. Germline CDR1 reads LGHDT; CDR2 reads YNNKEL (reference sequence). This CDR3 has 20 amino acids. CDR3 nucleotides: TGTGCCTGCAGCCAAGAAGATCCGCTAGCGGGAGATACGAACACCGGGGAGCTGTTTTTT. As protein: CACSQEDPLAGDTNTGELFF.

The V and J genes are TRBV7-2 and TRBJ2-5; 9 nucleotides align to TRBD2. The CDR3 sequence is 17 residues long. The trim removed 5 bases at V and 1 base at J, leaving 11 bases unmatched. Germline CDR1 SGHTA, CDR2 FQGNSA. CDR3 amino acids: CASSPGLANQIQETQYF. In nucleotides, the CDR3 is TGTGCCAGCAGCCCTGGACTAGCGAATCAGATCCAAGAGACCCAGTACTTC.

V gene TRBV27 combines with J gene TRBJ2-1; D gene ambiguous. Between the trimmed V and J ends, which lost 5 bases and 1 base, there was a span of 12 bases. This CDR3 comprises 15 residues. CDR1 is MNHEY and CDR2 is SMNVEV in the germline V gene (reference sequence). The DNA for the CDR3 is TGTGCCAGCAGTGTATTACCTAGTTCCTACAATGAGCAGTTCTTC. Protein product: CASSVLPSSYNEQFF.

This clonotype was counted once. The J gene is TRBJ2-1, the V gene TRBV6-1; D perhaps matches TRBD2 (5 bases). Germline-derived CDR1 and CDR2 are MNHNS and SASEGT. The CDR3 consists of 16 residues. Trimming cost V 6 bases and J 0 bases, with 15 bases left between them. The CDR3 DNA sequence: TGTGCCAGCAGGCCTCGGGGTGGGAGCTCCTACAATGAGCAGTTCTTC. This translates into CASRPRGGSSYNEQFF.